This entry lists 30 T cell receptor beta chains sequenced from one sample in a study of shared clonotypes between healthy human individuals. TCRdb keeps only in-frame clones here, not all; method: immunoSEQ multiplex PCR. The table shows about 1.5 million clones, with approximately 97% occurring only once. Sequencing used naive CD4+ T cells sorted from blood. The subset denotes: CD45RA+ positively selected. The source is a man aged 30 to 39 in good health.

J is TRBJ2-2 and V is TRBV7-6, with TRBD1 matching over 9 bases. The CDR3 runs 15 residues. The germline V gene has CDR1 SGHVS and CDR2 FNYEAQ. V was pared by 6 bases and J by 5 bases, with 7 bases of the junction left unmatched. The CDR3 DNA reads as TGTGCCAGCAGAAAACAGGGGGCGCGGACCGGGGAGCTGTTTTTT. It is translated as CASRKQGARTGELFF.

The table lists this clone with a few counts. The rearrangement links TRBV30 to TRBJ1-3; D is ambiguous. CDR1 is GTSNPN and CDR2 is SVGIG in the germline V gene (reference sequence). V lost 0 bases and J lost 8, with 14 bases in between. CDR3 length equals 14 residues. In DNA, the CDR3 is TGTGCCTGGAGTGTACATCGACCCCGGGACACCATATATTTT. Translation: CAWSVHRPRDTIYF.

The rearrangement uses TRBV14 and TRBJ2-1; TRBD1 aligns across 8 bases. Germline V gene data show CDR1 as SGHDN and CDR2 as FVKESK. V was clipped by 1 base and J by 9 bases; unmatched bases: 14. The CDR3 length is 17 residues. The CDR3 region has the DNA TGTGCCAGCAGCCAAGGGGCAGGGGGCGCCCCTTTTGGTGAGCAGTTCTTC. It encodes CASSQGAGGAPFGEQFF.

This chain joins TRBV7-2 and TRBJ2-5, with D perhaps being TRBD1 or TRBD2 (6 bases each). V was shortened by 7 bases and J by 1 base, with 16 bases between the two germline ends. Germline V gene sequence: CDR1 SGHTA, CDR2 FQGNSA. The CDR3 contains 15 residues. Here the CDR3 reads CASTGRGATQETQYF. The DNA of the CDR3 is TGTGCCAGCACCGGAAGGGGGGCGACCCAAGAGACCCAGTACTTC.

Here the CDR3 reads CSVLLTGQGEKLFF. CDR3 DNA sequence: TGCAGCGTCCTCTTAACCGGACAGGGTGAAAAACTGTTTTTT. The V and J genes are TRBV29-1 and TRBJ1-4; 8 bases line up with TRBD1. Germline loops: CDR1 SQVTM, CDR2 ANQGSEA. Trimming took 6 bases from V and 7 from J; bases not matched to a gene: 10. This CDR3 has 14 residues.

In DNA, the CDR3 is TGTGCCAGCTCACGGGTCCAGCGGGGGGTTTCCTACAATGAGCAGTTCTTC. It yields the protein CASSRVQRGVSYNEQFF. The chain couples TRBV18 to TRBJ2-1; 9 bases line up with TRBD2. This CDR3 is built from 17 residues. The junction had 8 bases not matched to a gene; V was cut back by 4 bases and J by 1 base. Per the germline V gene, CDR1 is KGHSH and CDR2 is LQKENI.

With regard to this clone: This sample also contains other DNA sequences that code for the same CDR3. The rearrangement joins TRBV29-1 to TRBJ1-1; perhaps TRBD1 as D (6 bases). V gave up 6 bases and J gave up 1 base, with 9 bases separating them. CDR1 is SQVTM, CDR2 ANQGSEA, per germline. The CDR3 sequence is 12 residues long. CDR3 region: CSVSDRNTEAFF. CDR3 bases: TGCAGCGTCTCGGACAGGAACACTGAAGCTTTCTTT.

The chain carries TRBV6-6 and TRBJ1-2; no definite D call. V dropped 7 bases and J dropped 7 bases, with 16 bases sitting between them. Per germline, CDR1 MNHNY and CDR2 SVGAGI (reference sequence). This CDR3 is 13 amino acids long. In nucleotides, the CDR3 is TGTGCCAGCATAGAGTCAGCCCAGCCTGGCTACACCTTC. Translating gives CASIESAQPGYTF.

This rearrangement joins TRBV5-1 to TRBJ2-3; 16 nucleotides agree with TRBD2. Trimming took 3 bases from V and 4 from J; bases not matched to a gene: 8. CDR3 length equals 18 residues. Looked up from germline, CDR1 is SGHRS and CDR2 is YFSETQ. The CDR3 DNA is TGCGCCAGCAGCTCGGGACTAGCGGGAGGGCCGAGGGCAGATACGCAGTATTTT. It encodes CASSSGLAGGPRADTQYF.

For the CDR3, the DNA is TGTGCCAGCACGGCGGGAGGTGGGTACGAGCAGTACTTC. As protein: CASTAGGGYEQYF. This chain uses TRBV6-1 with TRBJ2-7; 8 nucleotides line up with TRBD2. Trimming took 7 bases from V and 4 from J; bases not matched to a gene: 6. CDR3 length: 13 residues. Germline V lookup: CDR1 MNHNS, CDR2 SASEGT.

The count of this clone is one. This sequence joins TRBV5-1 and TRBJ2-1; 8 bases are a match to TRBD1. The ends lost 3 bases at V and 2 bases at J; junction bases unmatched: 1. The CDR3 extends over 14 amino acids. CDR1 is SGHRS and CDR2 is YFSETQ in the germline V gene. The CDR3 DNA sequence: TGCGCCAGCAGCTCGACAGGGGCCTACAATGAGCAGTTCTTC. It yields the protein CASSSTGAYNEQFF.

V gene TRBV27 combines with J gene TRBJ2-1; 9 bases match TRBD1. The CDR3 consists of 15 residues. Germline loops: CDR1 MNHEY, CDR2 SMNVEV (reference sequence). V shed 6 bases, J shed 3 bases, and the junction held 6 bases outside the gene matches. The CDR3: CASSGGQGGYNEQFF. CDR3 nucleotide sequence: TGTGCCAGCAGCGGGGGACAGGGAGGCTACAATGAGCAGTTCTTC.

The chain has TRBV19 and TRBJ2-5; perhaps TRBD1 as D (6 bases). Trimming stripped 4 bases from V and 0 bases from J, with 12 bases between. Germline V gene data show CDR1 as LNHDA and CDR2 as SQIVND (reference sequence). This CDR3 comprises 15 residues. CDR3 nucleotides: TGTGCCAGTAGTAAACCAGGGACATACCAAGAGACCCAGTACTTC. This gives the protein CASSKPGTYQETQYF.

The chain recombines TRBV6-5 with TRBJ2-4, with D tentatively TRBD2 (5 bases). CDR1 is MNHEY and CDR2 is SVGAGI in the germline V gene. CDR3 length equals 16 residues. The V gene lost 0 bases and the J gene lost 5 bases, with 14 bases spanning the gap. CDR3 loop: CASSYSLRTAENIQYF. CDR3 in DNA: TGTGCCAGCAGTTACTCGTTAAGGACTGCTGAAAACATTCAGTACTTC.

The chain uses TRBV20-1 and TRBJ2-1, with TRBD1 as a possible D gene (6 bases). This CDR3 has 11 residues. Germline CDR1 is DFQATT and CDR2 is SNEGSKA (reference sequence). The CDR3: CTVVRGNEQFF. The CDR3 coding sequence is TGCACCGTAGTTAGGGGGAATGAGCAGTTCTTC.

This clone was found once. Different DNA sequences within this sample yield the same CDR3. V is TRBV4-1 and J is TRBJ2-3; TRBD2 matches 8 bases. With 1 base clipped from V and 2 bases from J, the junction kept 2 bases outside the gene matches. Germline CDR1 reads MGHRA; CDR2 reads YSYEKL. The CDR3 is made up of 15 amino acids. CDR3 bases: TGCGCCAGCAGCCAAGTAGCGGGGACCACAGATACGCAGTATTTT. It yields the protein CASSQVAGTTDTQYF.

The chain recombines TRBV7-8 with TRBJ2-1; 10 bases agree with TRBD2. The germline CDR1 and CDR2 sequences are SGHVS and FQNEAQ. The length of the CDR3 is 14 residues. J gave up 6 bases and V 3 bases, and 2 bases lay outside the gene matches. CDR3 nucleotide sequence: TGTGCCAGCAGCTTTAGGACTAGCGGCAATGAGCAGTTCTTC. Translation: CASSFRTSGNEQFF.

V gene TRBV6-6 combines with J gene TRBJ2-5; 13 bases line up with TRBD2. The CDR3 extends over 15 amino acids. Per the germline V gene, CDR1 is MNHNY and CDR2 is SVGAGI (reference sequence). J lost 4 bases, V lost 4 bases, and 3 bases had no gene match. CDR3 protein: CASSLGLAGTETQYF. DNA of the CDR3: TGTGCCAGCAGTTTGGGACTAGCGGGAACAGAGACCCAGTACTTC.

The chain employs TRBV6-6 and TRBJ2-1, with 11 bases aligning to TRBD2. CDR3 length: 14 amino acids. Germline CDR1 and CDR2: MNHNY and SVGAGI (reference sequence). Unmatched junction bases numbered 7, after V lost 6 bases and J lost 9 bases. CDR3 nucleotide sequence: TGTGCCAGCAGGGTGACTAGCGGGGAAGTTGAGCAGTTCTTC. Encoded protein: CASRVTSGEVEQFF.

The chain recombines TRBV6-5 with TRBJ1-1; no firm D call. Trimming took off 2 bases at V and 0 bases at J, with 10 bases between the two ends. The germline CDR1 and CDR2 sequences are MNHEY and SVGAGI. The length of the CDR3 is 15 residues. The chain's CDR3 is CASSYLEAVNTEAFF. CDR3 coding DNA: TGTGCCAGCAGTTACCTGGAAGCTGTGAACACTGAAGCTTTCTTT.

In its sample, this clone was seen once. The chain has TRBV5-8 and TRBJ1-1, with D hard to call. This CDR3 spans 14 amino acids. The germline V gene encodes CDR1 SGHTS and CDR2 YDEGEE. Trimming left V 0 bases short and J 3 bases short, with 9 bases between. DNA of the CDR3: TGTGCCAGCAGCTTGGCCGGGAAGGACACTGAAGCTTTCTTT. It is translated as CASSLAGKDTEAFF.

J is TRBJ2-3 and V is TRBV30; D not certain. Trimming stripped 3 bases from V and 1 base from J, with 8 bases between. The CDR3 loop spans 13 amino acids. Germline V gives CDR1 GTSNPN, CDR2 SVGIG (reference sequence). The CDR3 loop is CAWSDGRTDTQYF. The DNA for the CDR3 is TGTGCCTGGAGCGACGGCCGCACAGATACGCAGTATTTT.

This chain joins TRBV5-1 and TRBJ2-1; TRBD2 matches 7 bases. The CDR3 length is 15 residues. Losses at the gene ends were 0 bases for V and 6 bases for J; bases not matched to a gene: 6. CDR1 and CDR2 from the germline V gene are SGHRS and YFSETQ. CDR3 sequence reads: CASSLGTREGNEQFF. The CDR3 nucleotides are TGCGCCAGCAGCTTGGGGACGAGGGAGGGCAATGAGCAGTTCTTC. Full variable domain (missing parts from reference TRBV5-1 and TRBJ2-1): KAGVTQTPRYLIKTRGQQVTLSCSPISGHRSVSWYQQTPGQGLQFLFEYFSETQRNKGNFPGRFSGRQFSNSRSEMNVSTLELGDSALYLCASSLGTREGNEQFFGPGTRLTVL.

CDR3 coding DNA: TGCAGCGTTGGTCTCCTCAGCGGAGAGACCCAGTACTTC. As protein: CSVGLLSGETQYF. V is TRBV29-1 and J is TRBJ2-5; D perhaps matches TRBD2 (5 bases). The germline V and J ends were trimmed by 4 bases and 4 bases, with 13 bases remaining between them. The CDR3 loop spans 13 amino acids. Germline values: CDR1 SQVTM, CDR2 ANQGSEA.

The table lists this clone with a count of one. The CDR3 loop reads CSVGEGATGVSYEQYF. In nucleotides, the CDR3 is TGCAGCGTTGGGGAGGGGGCGACGGGAGTTTCCTACGAGCAGTACTTC. This chain joins TRBV29-1 and TRBJ2-7; D is tentatively TRBD1 or TRBD2 (7 bases each). Germline V gene data show CDR1 as SQVTM and CDR2 as ANQGSEA. This CDR3 contains 16 residues. V lost 4 bases to trimming and J lost 1 base, with 20 bases between them.

CDR3 sequence reads: CASSPPFGKDTQYF. The DNA of the CDR3 is TGTGCCAGCAGTCCCCCCTTTGGGAAAGATACGCAGTATTTT. This sequence joins TRBV27 and TRBJ2-3; D gene unclear. V lost 5 bases and J lost 5, with 14 bases in between. This CDR3 spans 14 amino acids. CDR1 and CDR2 from the germline V gene are MNHEY and SMNVEV (reference sequence).

CDR3 in amino acids: CASSGGRAGDNEQFF. The CDR3 DNA reads TGTGCCAGCAGTGGCGGGAGGGCCGGGGACAATGAGCAGTTCTTC. The genes are TRBV6-4 and TRBJ2-1; 9 bases line up with TRBD2. CDR3 size: 15 residues. CDR1 is MRHNA, CDR2 SNTAGT, per germline. J lost 5 bases, V lost 4 bases, and 6 bases had no gene match.

The chain couples TRBV7-9 to TRBJ2-1, with 8 positions matching TRBD2. CDR1 and CDR2 (germline): SEHNR, FQNEAQ (reference sequence). V gave up 6 bases and J gave up 3 bases; unmatched junction bases: 13. This CDR3 is 17 amino acids long. CDR3 residues: CASSSGALAGRYNEQFF. The CDR3 region has the DNA TGTGCCAGCAGTTCTGGTGCGCTAGCGGGTCGCTACAATGAGCAGTTCTTC.

V gene TRBV6-1 combines with J gene TRBJ1-5; D call uncertain. The ends were cut back, 4 bases at V and 2 bases at J, with 12 bases in the middle. The CDR3 has 15 residues. CDR1 and CDR2 from the germline V gene are MNHNS and SASEGT. The CDR3 region is CASSGGPRGNQPQHF. For the CDR3, the DNA is TGTGCCAGCAGTGGTGGCCCACGAGGCAATCAGCCCCAGCATTTT.

This rearrangement joins TRBV2 to TRBJ1-1; D may be TRBD1 (6 bases). The germline V gene encodes CDR1 SNHLY and CDR2 FYNNEI. Trimming removed 7 bases at V and 3 bases at J, with 12 bases between. This CDR3 is 13 amino acids long. CDR3 sequence (DNA): TGTGCCAGCACCGAGGGGGGCTACACTGAAGCTTTCTTT. Encoded protein: CASTEGGYTEAFF.